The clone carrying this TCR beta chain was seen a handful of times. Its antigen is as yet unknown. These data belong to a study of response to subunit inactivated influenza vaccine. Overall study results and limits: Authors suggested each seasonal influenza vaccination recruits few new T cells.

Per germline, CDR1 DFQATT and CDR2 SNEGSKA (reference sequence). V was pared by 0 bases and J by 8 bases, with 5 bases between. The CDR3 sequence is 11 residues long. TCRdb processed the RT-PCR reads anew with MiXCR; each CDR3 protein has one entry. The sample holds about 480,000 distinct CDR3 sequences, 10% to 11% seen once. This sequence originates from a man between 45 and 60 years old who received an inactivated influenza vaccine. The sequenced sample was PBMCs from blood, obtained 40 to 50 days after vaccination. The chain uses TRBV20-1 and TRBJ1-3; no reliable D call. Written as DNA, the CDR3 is TGCAGTGCTAGAGATCGATACACCATATATTTT. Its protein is CSARDRYTIYF.